The present entry profiles one T cell receptor (beta chain) with its context. What it binds is unknown. The PCR made use of 60 Vbeta and 13 Jbeta primers. Data came from immunoSEQ multiplex PCR; TCRdb stores just in-frame clones and leaves some out. The sample has under 150,000 clones, about three quarters seen once. The sample is drawn from a study of cytomegalovirus exposure and HLA in healthy donors. The CDR3 has 15 residues. Trimming left V 0 bases short and J 5 bases short, with 14 bases between. Germline V gene sequence: CDR1 SGDLS, CDR2 YYNGEE. General observations from the study: Later on, an analysis found that several of the most significant clusters appeared to be linked to common viral pathogens, which included parvovirus B19. Reports indicate that TCR beta sequences accurately predicted the HLA-A and HLA-B alleles of most subjects.

Sequenced input: PBMCs. This clonotype was sampled from a human donor in good health. This chain links TRBV9 with TRBJ1-2; the D gene is possibly TRBD1 (5 bases). The CDR3 sequence is CASSVGQGIQYGYTF. DNA of the CDR3: TGTGCCAGCAGCGTAGGGCAGGGAATACAATATGGCTACACCTTC.